The clone carrying this T cell receptor (beta chain) is labeled medium-sized. Its cognate antigen is unknown. The entry originates in a study of early T cells in non-severe SARS-CoV-2 infection. Study overall: The sequenced material was bulk RNA from unsorted whole blood, and its chains were unpaired.

The germline V and J ends were trimmed by 4 bases and 6 bases, with 13 bases remaining between them. The V gene's germline CDR1 is SGHTA and CDR2 FQGNSA. The CDR3 spans 13 residues. Unique molecular identifiers (one per individual cDNA molecule) were attached. MiXCR was run by TCRdb on the 5' RACE reads, yielding one entry per CDR3 protein. Of about 27,000 distinct CDR3 sequences listed, 4.4% were seen once; the top ten hold over 9.5%. Study-level points and caveats: VDJdb matching skewed toward anti-spike CD8 responses, missing private and CD4 specificities.

The source of this sequence is an adult who was a healthcare worker with PCR-confirmed SARS-CoV-2 infection or an uninfected control (not recorded which). The material sequenced was whole blood. V and J are TRBV7-2 and TRBJ2-7; D is uncertain. CDR3 protein: CASSSVKLGEQYF. CDR3 DNA: TGTGCCAGCAGCTCAGTTAAGTTAGGCGAGCAGTACTTC.